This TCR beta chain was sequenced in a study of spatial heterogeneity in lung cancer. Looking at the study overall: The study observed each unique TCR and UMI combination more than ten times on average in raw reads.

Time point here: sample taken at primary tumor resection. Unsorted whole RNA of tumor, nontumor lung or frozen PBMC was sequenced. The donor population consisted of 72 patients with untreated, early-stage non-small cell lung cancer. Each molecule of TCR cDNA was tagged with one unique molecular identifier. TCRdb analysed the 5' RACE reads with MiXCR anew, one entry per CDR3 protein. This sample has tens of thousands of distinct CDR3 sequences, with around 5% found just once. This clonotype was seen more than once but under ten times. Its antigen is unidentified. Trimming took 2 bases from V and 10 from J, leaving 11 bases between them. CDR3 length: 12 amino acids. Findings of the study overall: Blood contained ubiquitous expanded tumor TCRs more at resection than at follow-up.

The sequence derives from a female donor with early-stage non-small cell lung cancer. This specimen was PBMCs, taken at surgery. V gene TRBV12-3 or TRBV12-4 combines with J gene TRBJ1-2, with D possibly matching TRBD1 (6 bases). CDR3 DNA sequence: TGTGCCAGCAGTTTATCCACAGGGTACTACACCTTC. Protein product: CASSLSTGYYTF.